One and the same sample provided the 3 T cell receptor beta chains below, sequenced in a study of OX40 agonist ivuxolimab in advanced cancers. Sequencing was performed with immunoSEQ multiplex PCR; in TCRdb, only in-frame clones are kept and a portion is missing. This table has some 60,000 clones, about 89% appearing once. Here the sequenced sample was CD4+ or CD8+ T cells sorted from blood, taken in a trial of the OX40 agonist ivuxolimab. The receptors were sampled from an adult with an advanced solid tumor such as melanoma, head and neck, liver or kidney cancer.

This clone was picked up one time. The genes are TRBV6-5 and TRBJ1-1, with TRBD1 matching 7 bases. Germline V lookup: CDR1 MNHEY, CDR2 SVGAGI. The CDR3 contains 15 residues. J was trimmed by 3 bases and V by 6 bases; bases with no gene match: 10. CDR3 sequence reads: CASSPRQGWYTEAFF. The CDR3 DNA reads TGTGCCAGCAGCCCCCGACAGGGTTGGTACACTGAAGCTTTCTTT.

The V gene is TRBV4-3, the J gene TRBJ1-2; the match to TRBD1 covers 7 bases. V was pared by 3 bases and J by 6 bases, with 16 bases of the junction left unmatched. In germline, CDR1 is LGHNA, CDR2 YSLEER. The CDR3 has 17 amino acids. The CDR3 DNA reads TGCGCCAGCAGCCATACATTGGGGAGGGGGCGCACAGATGGCTACACCTTC. This gives the protein CASSHTLGRGRTDGYTF.

CDR3 coding DNA: TGCAGCGTTGAAACAGGGGCTAGAGCTGGAAACACCATATATTTT. It encodes CSVETGARAGNTIYF. J is TRBJ1-3 and V is TRBV29-1; 7 nucleotides agree with TRBD1. Looked up from germline, CDR1 is SQVTM and CDR2 is ANQGSEA. V gave up 2 bases and J gave up 2 bases; unmatched junction bases: 6. The CDR3 consists of 15 residues. Filled out from reference TRBV29-1 and TRBJ1-3, the complete variable domain reads SAVISQKPSRDICQRGTSLTIQCQVDSQVTMMFWYRQQPGQSLTLIATANQGSEATYESGFVIDKFPISRPNLTFSTLTVSNMSPEDSSIYLCSVETGARAGNTIYFGEGSWLTVV.